This record looks at one TCR beta chain sequence and its context. The antigen is not known. The data derive from a study of graft-versus-host responses after intestinal transplantation. Study background: Transplant recipients had multivisceral, liver-intestinal, or isolated intestinal grafts. Findings and limits, study-wide: Recipient marrow showed GvH clones, some seen first in ileum or blood.

The method was immunoSEQ multiplex PCR; TCRdb's version includes in-frame clones alone and lacks a portion of them. The sample holds 84,000 or so clones, over 75% seen once. The germline CDR1 and CDR2 sequences are MNHNS and SASEGT. V lost 7 bases to trimming and J lost 5 bases, with 12 bases between them. The CDR3 covers 12 residues. The TCR sequence derives from a human donor who was the organ donor for an intestinal transplant. V is TRBV6-1 and J is TRBJ2-7; possibly TRBD1 for D (6 bases). The specimen was unstimulated CD8+ T cells sorted from spleen or lymph node cells, collected before transplant. The CDR3 nucleotides read TGTGCCAGCACTAGGGCAGGGGACGAGCAGTACTTC. It encodes CASTRAGDEQYF.